Below, one T cell receptor (beta chain) is given with its context. The data are from a study of cytomegalovirus exposure and HLA in healthy donors. TCRdb's table, derived via immunoSEQ multiplex PCR, lists solely in-frame clones and lacks some. This sample yields 100,000 to 120,000 clones, of which 89% are seen a single time; under 2% belongs to the top ten. The sequence derives from a young woman in good health and CMV-seronegative. Sequences were obtained from PBMCs.

In DNA, the CDR3 is TGTGCCTGGAAGGACAGGGGTCAGCCAGATACGCAGTATTTT. Translating gives CAWKDRGQPDTQYF. V usage is TRBV30 and J usage is TRBJ2-3; 9 bases are a match to TRBD1. In germline, CDR1 is GTSNPN, CDR2 SVGIG (reference sequence). Trimming at V came to 4 bases and at J to 4 bases, leaving 6 bases not matched to a gene. This CDR3 comprises 14 residues.